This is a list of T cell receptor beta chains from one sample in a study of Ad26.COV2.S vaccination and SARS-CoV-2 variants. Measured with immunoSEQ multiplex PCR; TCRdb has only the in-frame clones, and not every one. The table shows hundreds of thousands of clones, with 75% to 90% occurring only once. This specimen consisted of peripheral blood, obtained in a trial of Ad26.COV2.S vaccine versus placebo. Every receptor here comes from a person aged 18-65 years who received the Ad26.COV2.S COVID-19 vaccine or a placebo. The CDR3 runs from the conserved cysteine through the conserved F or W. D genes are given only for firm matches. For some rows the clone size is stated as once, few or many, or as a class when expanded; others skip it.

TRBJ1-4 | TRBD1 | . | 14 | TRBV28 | TGTGCCAGCAGTGGGACGGACAGGGCTGAAAAACTGTTTTTT | CASSGTDRAEKLFF
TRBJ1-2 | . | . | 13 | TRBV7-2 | TGTGCCAGCAGCTTAGGGACCGGGAGGGGCTACACCTTC | CASSLGTGRGYTF
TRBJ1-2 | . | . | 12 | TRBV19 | TGTGCCAGTAGTACCGGGACTCTTTGGTTAATCTTC | CASSTGTLWLIF
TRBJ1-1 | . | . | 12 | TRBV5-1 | TGCGCCAGCAGCTTGGCAGGGTCTGAAGCTTTCTTT | CASSLAGSEAFF
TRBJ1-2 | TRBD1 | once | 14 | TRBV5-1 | TGCGCCAGCAGCTTCACCAGGGGGTTGGATGGCTACACCTTC | CASSFTRGLDGYTF
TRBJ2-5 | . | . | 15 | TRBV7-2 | TGTGCCAGCAGCTCCCGGAAGGGGTCGTGGGAGACCCAGTACTTC | CASSSRKGSWETQYF
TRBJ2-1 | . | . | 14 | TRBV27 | TGTGCCAGCAGTTTATCGGGCGCATACAATGAGCAGTTCTTC | CASSLSGAYNEQFF
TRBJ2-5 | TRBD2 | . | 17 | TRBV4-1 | TGCGCCAGCAGCCAGTTACTAGCGGGGTCGCTAGTGGAGACCCAGTACTTC | CASSQLLAGSLVETQYF
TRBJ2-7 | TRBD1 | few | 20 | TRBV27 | TGTGCCAGCAGTCCTCTAAGTCCGGGACAGGGCAAAGTGAGCTCCTACGAGCAGTACTTC | CASSPLSPGQGKVSSYEQYF
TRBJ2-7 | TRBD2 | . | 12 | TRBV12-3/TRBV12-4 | TGTGCCAGCAGGGGGGGGACCTACGAGCAGTACTTC | CASRGGTYEQYF